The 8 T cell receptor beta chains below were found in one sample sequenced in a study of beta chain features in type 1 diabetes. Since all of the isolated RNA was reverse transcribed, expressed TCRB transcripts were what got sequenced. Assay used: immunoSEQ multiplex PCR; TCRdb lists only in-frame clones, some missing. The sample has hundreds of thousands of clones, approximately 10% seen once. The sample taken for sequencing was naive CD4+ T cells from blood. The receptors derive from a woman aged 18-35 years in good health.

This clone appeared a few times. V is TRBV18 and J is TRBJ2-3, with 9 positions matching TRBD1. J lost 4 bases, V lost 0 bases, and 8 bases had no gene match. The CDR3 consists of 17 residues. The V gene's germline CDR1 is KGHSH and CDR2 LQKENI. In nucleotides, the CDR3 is TGTGCCAGCTCACCACCTCGTCCGGGACAGGGTGCAGATACGCAGTATTTT. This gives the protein CASSPPRPGQGADTQYF.

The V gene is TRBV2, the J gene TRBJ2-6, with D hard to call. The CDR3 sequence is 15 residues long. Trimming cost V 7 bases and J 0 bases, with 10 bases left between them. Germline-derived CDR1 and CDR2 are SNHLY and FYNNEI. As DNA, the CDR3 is TGTGCCAGCAAAAGGGAAAGCTCTGGGGCCAACGTCCTGACTTTC. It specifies CASKRESSGANVLTF.

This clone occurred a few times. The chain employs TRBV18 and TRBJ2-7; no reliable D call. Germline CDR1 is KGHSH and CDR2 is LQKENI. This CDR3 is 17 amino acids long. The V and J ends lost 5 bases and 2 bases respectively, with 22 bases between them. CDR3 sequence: CASSTAEKEFIAYEQYF. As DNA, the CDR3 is TGTGCCAGCTCAACGGCGGAGAAAGAATTTATAGCCTACGAGCAGTACTTC. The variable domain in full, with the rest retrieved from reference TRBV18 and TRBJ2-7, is NAGVMQNPRHLVRRRGQEARLRCSPMKGHSHVYWYRQLPEEGLKFMVYLQKENIIDESGMPKERFSAEFPKEGPSILRIQQVVRGDSAAYFCASSTAEKEFIAYEQYFGPGTRLTVT.

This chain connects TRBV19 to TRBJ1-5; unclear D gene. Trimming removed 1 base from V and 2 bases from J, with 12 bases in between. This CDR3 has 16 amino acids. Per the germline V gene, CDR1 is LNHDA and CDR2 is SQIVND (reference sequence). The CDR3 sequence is CASSIGPGFRNQPQHF. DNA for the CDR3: TGTGCCAGTAGTATAGGCCCGGGATTCCGCAATCAGCCCCAGCATTTT.

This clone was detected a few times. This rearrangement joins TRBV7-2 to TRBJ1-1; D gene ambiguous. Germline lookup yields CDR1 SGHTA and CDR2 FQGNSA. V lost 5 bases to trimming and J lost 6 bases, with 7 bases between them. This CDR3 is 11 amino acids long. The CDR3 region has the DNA TGTGCCAGCAGCCGGACCTCTGAAGCTTTCTTT. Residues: CASSRTSEAFF.

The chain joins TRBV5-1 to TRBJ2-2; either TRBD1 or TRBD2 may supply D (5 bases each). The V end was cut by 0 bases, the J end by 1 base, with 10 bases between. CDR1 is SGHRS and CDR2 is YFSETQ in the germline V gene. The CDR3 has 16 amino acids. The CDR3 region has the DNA TGCGCCAGCAGCTTGGGGGGACCGATGAACACCGGGGAGCTGTTTTTT. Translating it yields CASSLGGPMNTGELFF.

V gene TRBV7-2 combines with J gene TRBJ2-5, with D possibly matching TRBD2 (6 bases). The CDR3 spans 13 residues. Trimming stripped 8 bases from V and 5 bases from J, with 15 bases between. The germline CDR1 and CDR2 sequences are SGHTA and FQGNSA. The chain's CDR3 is CASGLSRGETQYF. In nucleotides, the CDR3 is TGTGCCAGCGGGCTATCCCGGGGGGAGACCCAGTACTTC.

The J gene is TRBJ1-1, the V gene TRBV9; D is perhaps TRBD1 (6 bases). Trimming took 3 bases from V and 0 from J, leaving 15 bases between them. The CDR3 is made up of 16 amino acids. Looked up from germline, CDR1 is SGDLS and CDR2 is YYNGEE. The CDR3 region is CASSAQRGALNTEAFF. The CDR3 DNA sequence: TGTGCCAGCAGCGCCCAACGGGGGGCGTTGAACACTGAAGCTTTCTTT.